This T cell receptor beta chain was sequenced for a study of cytomegalovirus exposure and HLA in healthy donors. Broader study findings: A later analysis linked a missense variant in DCLRE1C to the trimming of TCR beta V and J genes. Within an earlier analysis, most TCR beta V segments proved productive either about 90% or about 30% of the time. The sole available immune exposure information was CMV serostatus.

The PCR used 60 Vbeta and 13 Jbeta primers. Method: immunoSEQ multiplex PCR; TCRdb's copy keeps in-frame clones and lacks some. The repertoire consists of roughly 150,000 clones, with around 80% occurring once and the leading ten covering approximately 14%. About this clone itself: As yet, its antigen is unknown.

The CDR3 contains 14 residues. V lost 1 base to trimming and J lost 3 bases, with 7 bases between them. Looked up from germline, CDR1 is SGHTA and CDR2 is FQGNSA. This TCR derives from a woman aged 40 to 50 in good health and CMV-seronegative. The chain uses TRBV7-2 and TRBJ1-5, with no clear D. The sample was PBMCs. CDR3 in DNA: TGTGCCAGCAGCTTAGGAGACAACAATCAGCCCCAGCATTTT. It encodes CASSLGDNNQPQHF.